The clone carrying this T cell receptor (beta chain) showed up many times. CDR1 and CDR2 from the germline V gene are SGHRS and YFSETQ. Trimming stripped 4 bases from V and 2 bases from J, with 12 bases between. The CDR3 runs 14 residues. The authors ran a second PCR of about 6 to 11 cycles using a sample-barcoded 5' primer and a J-beta primer mix. TCRdb re-called the 5' RACE reads through MiXCR, storing one row per CDR3 protein. The table includes 540,000 or so distinct CDR3 sequences, 27% detected once. This specimen belongs to a study of blood T cells in healthy people across ages. What was sequenced was blood. The rearrangement joins TRBV5-1 to TRBJ2-5; weak D call: TRBD2 (5 bases). This receptor was identified in a woman between 65 and 79 years old in good health. The CDR3 protein is CASSLQRLQETQYF. CDR3 DNA: TGCGCCAGCAGCCTCCAGCGGTTACAAGAGACCCAGTACTTC.